The present T cell receptor beta chain was sequenced within a study of blood T cells in healthy people across ages. Findings of the study overall: Across samples, TCR beta diversity tracked strongly with naive T cell percentage. Roughly linear age-related decline in beta diversity appeared, significant by age approximately 40.

In regard to this clonotype: Its matching antigen is unknown.

A J-beta primer mix and a sample-barcoded 5' primer were used in a second PCR of roughly 7 to 12 cycles. TCRdb used MiXCR to reprocess the 5' RACE reads, holding one entry per CDR3 protein. Of some 1.4 million distinct CDR3 sequences in the sample, roughly 45% were seen once. The donors, all healthy, were Caucasians living in Russia, aged about 6 to 100. This CDR3 has 15 amino acids. Germline CDR1 is DFQATT and CDR2 is SNEGSKA (reference sequence). V is TRBV20-1 and J is TRBJ2-1; possible D gene TRBD2, 6 bases. The DNA end lines up better with TRBJ2-7; the J call may be wrong. Material: blood. The clonotype originates from a woman aged 18-29 years in good health. The CDR3 nucleotides are TGCAGTGCTAGGGGAGGTGGCTCCTCCTACAATGAGCAGTACTTC. This codes for CSARGGGSSYNEQYF.